This T cell receptor beta chain was obtained from a study of regulatory T cells in long-lasting Graves disease. Sequencing libraries for TCR beta were prepared with iRepertoire HTBI primers and Arm-PCR of CDR3 regions. TCRdb used MiXCR to reprocess the multiplex PCR reads, holding one entry per CDR3 protein. The sample has approximately 470,000 distinct CDR3 sequences, about a sixth seen once; the top ten hold about 12%. Trimming took 5 bases from V and 4 from J, leaving 8 bases between them. Germline CDR1 reads MDHEN; CDR2 reads SYDVKM. The CDR3 contains 13 residues. This clonotype has at least ten counts. Stated time point: newly diagnosed GD, antithyroid drugs for less than 3 months. From RNA extracted from PBMCs, the TCR library was made. This same sample was also taken into another study, of T cells in Graves' hyperthyroidism and ophthalmopathy. Turning to that study: A set of HTBI primers served as the primers for a first-round RT-PCR of the TCR CDR3. Within blood appeared most thyroid clonotypes that had expanded above 0.001.

The receptor was isolated from a middle-aged man with Graves disease. The chain joins TRBV28 to TRBJ1-4, with D unresolved. Sample: peripheral blood mononuclear cells (PBMCs), taken at new diagnosis, from a patient treated with antithyroid drugs. CDR3 sequence (DNA): TGTGCCAGCAGTCCGCCTAGTAATGAAAAACTGTTTTTT. Its protein product is CASSPPSNEKLFF.